The 19 T cell receptor beta chains below were found in one sample sequenced in a study of blood T cell repertoires in COVID-19. Data came from immunoSEQ multiplex PCR; TCRdb stores just in-frame clones and leaves some out. The sample records a few hundred thousand clones, about nine tenths being singletons. The material sequenced was peripheral blood. The origin of the receptors is a person under 35 with COVID-19, enrolled during active disease.

The rearrangement links TRBV27 to TRBJ2-7; tentatively, D is TRBD1 (6 bases). The CDR3 runs 13 residues. V gave up 6 bases and J gave up 3 bases, with 12 bases separating them. Looked up from germline, CDR1 is MNHEY and CDR2 is SMNVEV (reference sequence). CDR3 DNA: TGTGCCAGCAGACGACTGGACAGCTACGAGCAGTACTTC. It encodes CASRRLDSYEQYF.

This clone occurred once. The rearrangement uses TRBV19 and TRBJ2-1; D perhaps matches TRBD2 (6 bases). CDR1 LNHDA and CDR2 SQIVND come from the germline V gene (reference sequence). The CDR3 consists of 13 residues. V was clipped by 9 bases and J by 8 bases, with 17 bases between them. CDR3 region: CASGSWGGDEQFF. The CDR3 nucleotides are TGTGCCAGCGGGTCCTGGGGAGGTGATGAGCAGTTCTTC.

The rearrangement links TRBV15 to TRBJ1-1; TRBD1 aligns across 9 bases. Germline-derived CDR1 and CDR2 are LNHNV and YYDKDF (reference sequence). The CDR3 is 16 residues long. The J segment lost 0 bases and the V segment lost 5 bases, leaving 7 bases of the junction unmatched. The CDR3 reads CATSGQGTSMNTEAFF. Written as DNA, the CDR3 is TGTGCCACCAGCGGACAGGGGACTTCAATGAACACTGAAGCTTTCTTT.

This clone appeared a single time. The chain is built from TRBV6-5 and TRBJ1-3, with 7 bases that match TRBD1. Looked up from germline, CDR1 is MNHEY and CDR2 is SVGAGI. With 5 bases clipped from V and 3 bases from J, the junction kept 1 base outside the gene matches. This CDR3 contains 13 residues. As DNA, the CDR3 is TGTGCCAGCAGTCGGACAGGTGGAAACACCATATATTTT. Protein sequence: CASSRTGGNTIYF.

The V call is TRBV28, the J call TRBJ1-2; no reliable D call. Per the germline V gene, CDR1 is MDHEN and CDR2 is SYDVKM. V dropped 5 bases and J dropped 0 bases, with 7 bases sitting between them. The CDR3 length is 13 residues. Here the CDR3 reads CASSELANYGYTF. CDR3 bases: TGTGCCAGCAGTGAATTAGCTAACTATGGCTACACCTTC.

V and J are TRBV10-3 and TRBJ2-1, with TRBD2 identical over 7 bases. This CDR3 comprises 14 residues. In germline, CDR1 is ENHRY, CDR2 SYGVKD. Trimming removed 9 bases from V and 3 bases from J; junction bases left unmatched: 8. CDR3 amino acids: CAISGGSGYNEQFF. The CDR3 region has the DNA TGTGCCATATCGGGCGGGAGTGGCTACAATGAGCAGTTCTTC.

The J gene is TRBJ2-1, the V gene TRBV11-2, with a tentative D call TRBD2 (6 bases). Trimming shortened V by 5 bases and J by 2 bases, and 10 bases separated the two germline ends. CDR3 length equals 14 residues. The V gene's germline CDR1 is SGHAT and CDR2 FQNNGV. Written as DNA, the CDR3 is TGTGCCAGCAGCCACTCGGGAGCCTACAATGAGCAGTTCTTC. Translating gives CASSHSGAYNEQFF.

The chain employs TRBV7-8 and TRBJ2-7; TRBD2 matches at 7 bases. The CDR3 spans 18 residues. With 6 bases clipped from V and 1 base from J, the junction kept 18 bases outside the gene matches. Germline loops: CDR1 SGHVS, CDR2 FQNEAQ. In nucleotides, the CDR3 is TGTGCCAGCAGTCGAGGGGCGGGAGCGGCATACGCTTCCTACGAGCAGTACTTC. It is translated as CASSRGAGAAYASYEQYF.

This rearrangement joins TRBV9 to TRBJ1-3, with TRBD1 as a possible D gene (6 bases). The germline V gene encodes CDR1 SGDLS and CDR2 YYNGEE. The V end was cut by 3 bases, the J end by 0 bases, with 10 bases between. CDR3 length: 15 amino acids. The CDR3 here is CASSEQGTSGNTIYF. In DNA, the CDR3 is TGTGCCAGCAGCGAGCAGGGGACCTCTGGAAACACCATATATTTT.

The chain couples TRBV5-1 to TRBJ2-3, with no clear D. The CDR3 runs 14 residues. CDR1 is SGHRS and CDR2 is YFSETQ in the germline V gene. Trimming took 10 bases from V and 6 from J, leaving 21 bases between them. The CDR3 sequence: CASKAAAMSDTQYF. In nucleotides, the CDR3 is TGCGCCTCCAAGGCGGCCGCTATGTCGGATACGCAGTATTTT.

The V call is TRBV9, the J call TRBJ2-3; 10 positions match TRBD2. The germline CDR1 and CDR2 sequences are SGDLS and YYNGEE. Germline trimming cut 6 bases from V and 2 bases from J; bases unmatched to any gene: 9. The CDR3 is made up of 16 amino acids. In DNA, the CDR3 is TGTGCCAGCAAGGAGGGAGCGGGAGGGCTCACAGATACGCAGTATTTT. Its translation is CASKEGAGGLTDTQYF.

Worth noting for this clone: Its ends do not fully match the called genes, so a read error is possible. V usage is TRBV6-5 and J usage is TRBJ1-1; TRBD1 matches 10 bases. The CDR3 totals 15 residues. CDR1 MNHEY and CDR2 SVGAGI come from the germline V gene. CDR3 amino acids: CAGREPGTGVTEAFF. The DNA for the CDR3 is TGTGCCGGCAGGGAGCCCGGGACAGGGGTCACTGAAGCTTTCTTT.

This clone was counted once. The gene calls are TRBV6-5 and TRBJ2-7, with 9 bases matching TRBD1. Trimming removed 5 bases from V and 3 bases from J; junction bases left unmatched: 5. The CDR3 totals 14 residues. The germline V gene encodes CDR1 MNHEY and CDR2 SVGAGI. In DNA, the CDR3 is TGTGCCAGCAGTCAAAGACAGGGGGACTACGAGCAGTACTTC. It translates to CASSQRQGDYEQYF.

V is TRBV6-2 or TRBV6-3 and J is TRBJ1-1; TRBD1 matches 11 bases. CDR3 size: 16 residues. V dropped 4 bases and J dropped 6; count of bases not matched to a gene: 10. Germline-derived CDR1 and CDR2 are MNHEY and SVGEGT. In DNA form, the CDR3 reads TGTGCCAGCAGTTCACGTCCCGGGACAGGGGGGTCTGAAGCTTTCTTT. Translated, it gives CASSSRPGTGGSEAFF.

V and J are TRBV19 and TRBJ2-4; D perhaps matches TRBD1 (6 bases). The CDR3 sequence is 16 residues long. Germline V gene data show CDR1 as LNHDA and CDR2 as SQIVND (reference sequence). V lost 1 base and J 2 bases, leaving 12 bases between the germline ends. The chain's CDR3 is CASSIGLQGTKNIQYF. The CDR3 DNA reads TGTGCCAGTAGTATAGGCCTACAGGGAACCAAAAACATTCAGTACTTC.

This chain joins TRBV3-1 (or the pseudogene TRBV3-2) and TRBJ2-3; TRBD1 matches 7 bases. The CDR3 totals 14 residues. The V gene's germline CDR1 is LGHDT and CDR2 YNNKEL (reference sequence). V gave up 4 bases and J gave up 2 bases; unmatched junction bases: 3. CDR3 bases: TGTGCCAGCAGCCGAAAGGGGGCCACAGATACGCAGTATTTT. Amino acids: CASSRKGATDTQYF.

The gene calls are TRBV13 and TRBJ2-1, with D maybe TRBD1 (6 bases). CDR1 PRHDT and CDR2 FYEKMQ come from the germline V gene (reference sequence). The CDR3 is made up of 15 amino acids. V shed 0 bases and J shed 4 bases, with 10 bases lying between them. CDR3 residues: CASSLGDSIYNEQFF. The CDR3 DNA follows: TGTGCCAGCAGCTTAGGGGACAGTATTTACAATGAGCAGTTCTTC.

The genes are TRBV7-2 and TRBJ2-3; the match to TRBD2 covers 7 bases. The CDR3 is 18 residues long. Looked up from germline, CDR1 is SGHTA and CDR2 is FQGNSA. V lost 1 base to trimming and J lost 2 bases; unmatched junction nucleotides: 12. The CDR3 nucleotides are TGTGCCAGCAGCTTAGGACCCCCTAGCGGAGCTCTCACAGATACGCAGTATTTT. Residues: CASSLGPPSGALTDTQYF.

The CDR3 is CASSDRDYEQYF. As DNA, the CDR3 is TGTGCCAGCAGCGACAGGGACTACGAGCAGTACTTC. V and J are TRBV12-3 or TRBV12-4 and TRBJ2-7; 7 nucleotides match TRBD1. The junction had 2 bases not matched to a gene; V was cut back by 6 bases and J by 3 bases. The CDR3 loop spans 12 amino acids.